The 19 T cell receptor beta chains below all came from one sample that was sequenced in a study of cytomegalovirus exposure and HLA in healthy donors. The table came from immunoSEQ multiplex PCR; TCRdb's copy has only in-frame clones and leaves some out. The sample lists more than 140,000 clones, roughly 89% occurring once. Sequencing was performed on PBMCs. The receptor source for this set is a woman younger than 35 in good health and CMV-seropositive.

This chain joins TRBV28 and TRBJ2-7; the match to TRBD2 covers 12 bases. The V and J ends lost 4 bases and 3 bases, in that order; junction bases with no gene match: 7. The CDR3 runs 16 residues. The germline V gene encodes CDR1 MDHEN and CDR2 SYDVKM. CDR3 sequence: CASSSSLAGGIYEQYF. CDR3 DNA: TGTGCCAGCAGTTCGTCACTAGCGGGAGGTATCTACGAGCAGTACTTC.

The rearrangement links TRBV25-1 to TRBJ2-2, with D possibly being TRBD2 (5 bases). This CDR3 comprises 13 residues. V was pared by 4 bases and J by 6 bases, with 9 bases between. CDR1 MGHDK and CDR2 SYGVNS come from the germline V gene. The CDR3 loop is CASSAVRAGELFF. The CDR3 nucleotides read TGTGCCAGCAGTGCCGTGAGGGCCGGGGAGCTGTTTTTT.

The chain employs TRBV4-1 and TRBJ2-7; 15 positions match TRBD2. Trimming cost V 1 base and J 10 bases; bases outside gene matches: 2. Germline V CDR1 and CDR2: MGHRA, YSYEKL. This CDR3 comprises 14 residues. The CDR3 nucleotides are TGCGCCAGCAGCCAAGGGACTAGCGGGAGGGCCCAGTACTTC. Its translation: CASSQGTSGRAQYF.

The chain couples TRBV13 to TRBJ2-5; 9 positions agree with TRBD1. Germline CDR1 reads PRHDT; CDR2 reads FYEKMQ (reference sequence). The junction had 11 bases not matched to a gene; V was cut back by 5 bases and J by 4 bases. CDR3 length: 16 residues. CDR3: CASSLPGQGGGETQYF. The CDR3 nucleotides read TGTGCCAGCAGCCTTCCGGGACAGGGCGGGGGAGAGACCCAGTACTTC.

The V and J genes are TRBV28 and TRBJ2-1; 7 bases are shared with TRBD2. The CDR3 runs to 17 residues. CDR1 is MDHEN, CDR2 SYDVKM, per germline. V was pared by 1 base and J by 7 bases, with 13 bases of the junction left unmatched. The CDR3 loop reads CASSLSLAARRSNEQFF. DNA for the CDR3: TGTGCCAGCAGTTTATCCCTAGCGGCCCGGCGGTCTAATGAGCAGTTCTTC. Complete variable domain (other parts from reference TRBV28 and TRBJ2-1): DVKVTQSSRYLVKRTGEKVFLECVQDMDHENMFWYRQDPGLGLRLIYFSYDVKMKEKGDIPEGYSVSREKKERFSLILESASTNQTSMYLCASSLSLAARRSNEQFFGPGTRLTVL.

The J gene is TRBJ2-3, the V gene TRBV10-2; D unresolved. CDR1 and CDR2 (germline): WSHSY, SAAADI. Trimming shortened V by 7 bases and J by 0 bases, and 11 bases separated the two germline ends. The CDR3 runs to 14 residues. CDR3 nucleotide sequence: TGCGCCAGCACCCCCCTCCCCAGCACAGATACGCAGTATTTT. This codes for CASTPLPSTDTQYF.

The chain carries TRBV2 and TRBJ2-7; 11 nucleotides match TRBD2. V lost 7 bases and J lost 4; bases outside the gene matches: 6. Germline V CDR1 and CDR2: SNHLY, FYNNEI. The CDR3 runs to 14 residues. For the CDR3, the DNA is TGTGCCAGCAAACTAGCGGGAGTATCATACGAGCAGTACTTC. Protein product: CASKLAGVSYEQYF. The full variable domain, completed using reference TRBV2 and TRBJ2-7, is EPEVTQTPSHQVTQMGQEVILRCVPISNHLYFYWYRQILGQKVEFLVSFYNNEISEKSEIFDDQFSVERPDGSNFTLKIRSTKLEDSAMYFCASKLAGVSYEQYFGPGTRLTVT.

This clone showed up just a few times. The chain recombines TRBV29-1 with TRBJ1-4, with 8 bases fitting TRBD1. CDR3 length: 13 amino acids. The germline CDR1 and CDR2 sequences are SQVTM and ANQGSEA. V was pared by 1 base and J by 7 bases, with 2 bases of the junction left unmatched. CDR3 DNA: TGCAGCGTTGAAGGGACAGGGACTGAAAAACTGTTTTTT. Its translation: CSVEGTGTEKLFF. The full variable domain, with the rest looked up from reference TRBV29-1 and TRBJ1-4, is SAVISQKPSRDICQRGTSLTIQCQVDSQVTMMFWYRQQPGQSLTLIATANQGSEATYESGFVIDKFPISRPNLTFSTLTVSNMSPEDSSIYLCSVEGTGTEKLFFGSGTQLSVL.

The J gene is TRBJ2-1, the V gene TRBV5-1, with a possible D match to TRBD2 (6 bases). Germline assignment: CDR1 SGHRS and CDR2 YFSETQ. With 2 bases removed from V and 5 bases from J, the gap between germline ends came to 14 bases. The CDR3 is 15 residues long. CDR3 protein: CASSLAEGTNNEQFF. The CDR3 DNA sequence: TGCGCCAGCAGCTTAGCGGAGGGAACTAACAATGAGCAGTTCTTC.

The chain couples TRBV7-9 to TRBJ1-1, with 8 bases that match TRBD1. Unmatched junction bases numbered 8, after V lost 5 bases and J lost 6 bases. Germline CDR1 is SEHNR and CDR2 is FQNEAQ (reference sequence). The CDR3 length is 14 residues. The CDR3 DNA reads TGTGCCAGCAGCCTAGACAGGGGTAGCGCTGAAGCTTTCTTT. Residues: CASSLDRGSAEAFF.

A few counts support this clone. V gene TRBV6-1 combines with J gene TRBJ1-2; D call uncertain. The length of the CDR3 is 15 residues. Germline V gene lookup returns CDR1 MNHNS and CDR2 SASEGT. V lost 7 bases and J lost 4, with 19 bases in between. The CDR3 is CASIQKEDGSYGYTF. The CDR3 coding sequence is TGTGCCAGCATCCAGAAGGAGGATGGGAGCTATGGCTACACCTTC.

This rearrangement joins TRBV4-2 to TRBJ2-7, with 10 nucleotides matching TRBD2. Germline V lookup: CDR1 LGHNA, CDR2 YNFKEQ. CDR3 length equals 15 residues. Unmatched junction bases numbered 8, after V lost 6 bases and J lost 3 bases. In DNA, the CDR3 is TGTGCCAGCAGTCGAGGGGCTAGCGGGAGCTACGAGCAGTACTTC. The encoded protein is CASSRGASGSYEQYF.

V and J are TRBV12-5 and TRBJ1-5, with D maybe TRBD1 (6 bases). Trimming removed 6 bases at V and 9 bases at J, with 15 bases between. CDR3 length: 13 amino acids. Looked up from germline, CDR1 is LGHNT and CDR2 is FRNRAP. CDR3 in amino acids: CASGSGAPLPQHF. CDR3 DNA: TGTGCTAGTGGCTCAGGGGCACCTTTGCCCCAGCATTTT.

The chain links TRBV11-2 to TRBJ2-5; no firm D call. Trimming removed 5 bases from V and 6 bases from J, with 13 bases in between. The CDR3 is 13 amino acids. Germline CDR1 and CDR2: SGHAT and FQNNGV. In nucleotides, the CDR3 is TGTGCCAGCAGCCAAACCGTGGCACAGACCCAGTACTTC. This encodes CASSQTVAQTQYF.

For the CDR3, the DNA is TGTGCCAGCAGCTTGGGGTCTGGCAGGGCCACAGATACGCAGTATTTT. It translates to CASSLGSGRATDTQYF. V is TRBV5-5 and J is TRBJ2-3, with D possibly matching TRBD1 (5 bases). V lost 0 bases and J lost 2, with 13 bases in between. Germline CDR1 SGHKS, CDR2 YYEKEE (reference sequence). The CDR3 sequence is 16 residues long.

The chain links TRBV6-5 to TRBJ2-7, with 8 nucleotides matching TRBD2. This CDR3 has 15 residues. After removal of 5 bases from V and 2 bases from J, the junction contained 8 bases not matched to a gene. Germline CDR1 reads MNHEY; CDR2 reads SVGAGI. The CDR3 spells CASSPKAGETYEQYF. DNA of the CDR3: TGTGCCAGCAGTCCCAAAGCGGGGGAAACCTACGAGCAGTACTTC.

The chain is built from TRBV2 and TRBJ2-5, with 8 bases fitting TRBD2. Germline V gives CDR1 SNHLY, CDR2 FYNNEI. Trimming cost V 10 bases and J 0 bases; bases outside gene matches: 13. This CDR3 region has 16 residues. CDR3 sequence (DNA): TGTGCCACCAGGCGGAGGTCGGGGGGGAACCAAGAGACCCAGTACTTC. It codes for CATRRRSGGNQETQYF.

The gene calls are TRBV27 and TRBJ2-1; D gene unclear. CDR3 length equals 13 residues. Germline V gene sequence: CDR1 MNHEY, CDR2 SMNVEV (reference sequence). With 3 bases removed from V and 2 bases from J, the gap between germline ends came to 5 bases. The CDR3, as DNA: TGTGCCAGCAGTTTTGGCACCTACAATGAGCAGTTCTTC. As protein: CASSFGTYNEQFF.

The gene calls are TRBV7-8 and TRBJ2-7; unclear D gene. This CDR3 comprises 12 residues. Germline V gene lookup returns CDR1 SGHVS and CDR2 FQNEAQ. The V gene lost 1 base and the J gene lost 4 bases, with 5 bases spanning the gap. This CDR3 reads CASSLVTYEQYF. In nucleotides, the CDR3 is TGTGCCAGCAGCTTAGTGACTTACGAGCAGTACTTC.